Presented here are 13 T cell receptor beta chains from one specimen sequenced in a study of cytomegalovirus exposure and HLA in healthy donors. The PCR used 60 Vbeta and 13 Jbeta primers. Assay used: immunoSEQ multiplex PCR; TCRdb lists only in-frame clones, some missing. Of roughly 160,000 clones in the sample, almost 80% were seen once. Sample: PBMCs. Receptors originate from a man in his forties or fifties in good health and CMV-seropositive.

The chain has TRBV2 and TRBJ2-7, with D perhaps TRBD1 (5 bases). CDR1 is SNHLY and CDR2 is FYNNEI in the germline V gene. This CDR3 contains 13 residues. V was shortened by 5 bases and J by 3 bases, with 11 bases between the two germline ends. CDR3 nucleotide sequence: TGTGCCAGCAGTAAGACAGAGAACTACGAGCAGTACTTC. Protein product: CASSKTENYEQYF.

This clone was counted between two and nine times. The J gene is TRBJ1-2, the V gene TRBV7-8; D might be TRBD1 (6 bases). Germline V gene sequence: CDR1 SGHVS, CDR2 FQNEAQ. The CDR3 contains 13 residues. Trimming removed 5 bases from V and 9 bases from J, with 16 bases in between. The CDR3 sequence: CASSVQQGWSYTF. CDR3 nucleotide sequence: TGTGCCAGCAGCGTCCAACAGGGTTGGAGCTACACCTTC.

This sequence joins TRBV28 and TRBJ1-1; D might be TRBD1 (6 bases). The ends were cut back, 3 bases at V and 0 bases at J, with 14 bases in the middle. Germline V CDR1 and CDR2: MDHEN, SYDVKM. The CDR3 is 16 amino acids. The CDR3 coding sequence is TGTGCCAGCAGTTTCGCCCGGCGGGGGCTGAACACTGAAGCTTTCTTT. Translation gives CASSFARRGLNTEAFF.

This clone was seen only a few times. This rearrangement joins TRBV6-5 to TRBJ2-7, with unresolved D. The germline gives CDR1 MNHEY, CDR2 SVGAGI. CDR3 length: 14 amino acids. Trimming removed 2 bases at V and 0 bases at J, with 8 bases between. The CDR3 DNA sequence: TGTGCCAGCAGTTACAGCACAGCCTCCTACGAGCAGTACTTC. This codes for CASSYSTASYEQYF.

The V gene is TRBV25-1, the J gene TRBJ1-4; D gene uncertain. Trimming took 4 bases from V and 4 from J, leaving 13 bases between them. Germline assignment: CDR1 MGHDK and CDR2 SYGVNS. This CDR3 is 15 amino acids long. The CDR3 DNA reads TGTGCCAGCAGTGGCCGAGGAGGGCTTAATGAAAAACTGTTTTTT. Translation gives CASSGRGGLNEKLFF. Based on the CDR3 plus reference TRBV25-1 and TRBJ1-4, the full variable domain is EADIYQTPRYLVIGTGKKITLECSQTMGHDKMYWYQQDPGMELHLIHYSYGVNSTEKGDLSSESTVSRIRTEHFPLTLESARPSHTSQYLCASSGRGGLNEKLFFGSGTQLSVL.

The CDR3, as DNA: TGCGCCAGCAGCCAGCTAGCGGGGGGTTTCTACGAGCAGTACGTC. This encodes CASSQLAGGFYEQYV. The V gene is TRBV4-1, the J gene TRBJ2-7; 11 nucleotides match TRBD2. V lost 3 bases and J lost 3; bases outside the gene matches: 4. The CDR3 sequence is 15 residues long. Germline CDR1 reads MGHRA; CDR2 reads YSYEKL.

The genes are TRBV6-4 and TRBJ2-6; D is perhaps TRBD2 (6 bases). V was pared by 3 bases and J by 1 base, with 16 bases between. The germline gives CDR1 MRHNA, CDR2 SNTAGT. The CDR3 spans 18 residues. The CDR3, as DNA: TGTGCCAGCAGTGAAAAGGGACTTCACTTTTCTGGGGCCAACGTCCTGACTTTC. This codes for CASSEKGLHFSGANVLTF.

V usage is TRBV15 and J usage is TRBJ1-5, with 9 bases that match TRBD1. Germline CDR1 reads LNHNV; CDR2 reads YYDKDF (reference sequence). V dropped 5 bases and J dropped 9; count of bases not matched to a gene: 11. This CDR3 spans 15 amino acids. CDR3 amino acids: CATSETRQGERPQHF. As DNA, the CDR3 is TGTGCCACCAGCGAAACACGACAGGGGGAAAGGCCCCAGCATTTT.

The chain combines TRBV25-1 with TRBJ1-1; perhaps TRBD1 as D (6 bases). The CDR3 contains 18 residues. Trimming stripped 5 bases from V and 4 bases from J, with 26 bases between. Germline V gives CDR1 MGHDK, CDR2 SYGVNS. CDR3 loop: CASSRTASSRESRTEAFF. CDR3 nucleotide sequence: TGTGCCAGCAGTAGGACAGCCTCTTCCAGGGAATCGCGCACTGAAGCTTTCTTT.

The rearrangement joins TRBV7-9 to TRBJ1-4; the D gene is possibly TRBD1 (6 bases). The CDR3 totals 17 residues. Trimming left V 2 bases short and J 7 bases short, with 20 bases between. Looked up from germline, CDR1 is SEHNR and CDR2 is FQNEAQ (reference sequence). The DNA for the CDR3 is TGTGCCAGCAGCTTATACGCAGCGGCGGGGGCGGGTGAAAAACTGTTTTTT. Protein sequence: CASSLYAAAGAGEKLFF.

The chain joins TRBV5-6 to TRBJ1-3, with D unclear. This CDR3 comprises 12 residues. V was clipped by 1 base and J by 4 bases, with 3 bases between them. CDR1 and CDR2 from the germline V gene are SGHDT and YYEEEE. The CDR3 DNA is TGTGCCAGCAGCTTGCAGGGAAACACCATATATTTT. It is translated as CASSLQGNTIYF.

V and J are TRBV5-1 and TRBJ2-3, with a possible D match to TRBD1 (5 bases). V lost 7 bases and J lost 10, with 19 bases in between. The CDR3 is 13 residues long. Germline V gives CDR1 SGHRS, CDR2 YFSETQ. CDR3 sequence reads: CASLSRKGPPQYF. CDR3 in DNA: TGCGCCAGCCTGAGCCGGAAGGGGCCTCCGCAGTATTTT.

This clone has a single count. This chain links TRBV28 with TRBJ1-4, with D maybe TRBD1 (5 bases). V was pared by 2 bases and J by 8 bases, with 21 bases between. CDR3 length equals 17 residues. The germline V gene encodes CDR1 MDHEN and CDR2 SYDVKM. The CDR3 region has the DNA TGTGCCAGCAGTTTAGGGGACGGGGGGAAGGGTTACGAAAAACTGTTTTTT. It yields the protein CASSLGDGGKGYEKLFF.